Following are 14 T cell receptor beta chains from one sample sequenced in a study of T cell responses to AZD1222 COVID-19 vaccine. Here immunoSEQ multiplex PCR was the method, and the copy in TCRdb shows in-frame clones only, minus some. The table shows more than 150,000 clones, with 70% to 90% occurring only once. Here the sequenced sample was peripheral blood, taken after recovery from COVID-19. These TCRs come from an adult who had recovered from COVID-19.

This rearrangement joins TRBV18 to TRBJ2-7; D unresolved. Trimming removed 2 bases at V and 3 bases at J, with 8 bases between. This CDR3 has 13 amino acids. From germline, CDR1 is KGHSH and CDR2 LQKENI. The CDR3 protein is CASSPDRHYEQYF. The CDR3 DNA follows: TGTGCCAGCTCACCAGACCGCCACTACGAGCAGTACTTC.

The chain couples TRBV5-4 to TRBJ2-1, with 11 bases fitting TRBD2. V shed 4 bases, J shed 5 bases, and the junction held 5 bases outside the gene matches. Germline V gene lookup returns CDR1 SGHNT and CDR2 YYREEE (reference sequence). This CDR3 contains 15 residues. Here the CDR3 DNA reads TGTGCCAGCAGCGCCACTAGCGGGGGAAACAATGAGCAGTTCTTC. Its protein product is CASSATSGGNNEQFF.

The V and J genes are TRBV10-2 and TRBJ1-3; D gene ambiguous. CDR1 is WSHSY and CDR2 is SAAADI in the germline V gene. The CDR3 extends over 15 amino acids. Trimming took off 3 bases at V and 0 bases at J, with 9 bases between the two ends. For the CDR3, the DNA is TGCGCCAGCAGTGACAGGATTAGCTCTGGAAACACCATATATTTT. Amino acid sequence: CASSDRISSGNTIYF.

The rearrangement links TRBV19 to TRBJ2-6; the match to TRBD1 covers 7 bases. The CDR3 runs to 16 residues. Germline V gene data show CDR1 as LNHDA and CDR2 as SQIVND (reference sequence). Losses at the gene ends were 3 bases for V and 0 bases for J; bases not matched to a gene: 2. The CDR3 reads CASSITGVSGANVLTF. The CDR3 coding sequence is TGTGCCAGTAGTATCACAGGGGTCTCTGGGGCCAACGTCCTGACTTTC.

The chain combines TRBV6-2 or TRBV6-3 with TRBJ2-5; D is possibly TRBD2 (6 bases). With 4 bases removed from V and 1 base from J, the gap between germline ends came to 10 bases. Per germline, CDR1 MNHEY and CDR2 SVGEGT. The CDR3 has 14 amino acids. CDR3 amino acids: CASSLLALQETQYF. In nucleotides, the CDR3 is TGTGCCAGCAGTTTACTAGCTCTCCAAGAGACCCAGTACTTC.

The V and J genes are TRBV12-3 or TRBV12-4 and TRBJ1-5; D not certain. The length of the CDR3 is 12 residues. V dropped 1 base and J dropped 10 bases, with 8 bases sitting between them. CDR3 sequence: CASSLDFSPQHF. The DNA of the CDR3 is TGTGCCAGCAGTTTAGATTTTTCTCCCCAGCATTTT.

The chain recombines TRBV18 with TRBJ2-4; no definite D call. The ends were cut back, 4 bases at V and 8 bases at J, with 18 bases in the middle. The germline gives CDR1 KGHSH, CDR2 LQKENI. The CDR3 spans 15 residues. The CDR3: CASSRARLDADIQYF. The DNA of the CDR3 is TGTGCCAGCTCACGCGCTCGGCTAGACGCGGACATTCAGTACTTC. Filled out from reference TRBV18 and TRBJ2-4, the complete variable domain reads NAGVMQNPRHLVRRRGQEARLRCSPMKGHSHVYWYRQLPEEGLKFMVYLQKENIIDESGMPKERFSAEFPKEGPSILRIQQVVRGDSAAYFCASSRARLDADIQYFGAGTRLSVL.

This chain joins TRBV10-3 and TRBJ1-4; D may be TRBD1 (6 bases). V shed 3 bases and J shed 0 bases, with 14 bases lying between them. The CDR3 runs 17 residues. The germline V gene encodes CDR1 ENHRY and CDR2 SYGVKD. CDR3 residues: CAISETRQVTTNEKLFF. The DNA of the CDR3 is TGTGCCATCAGTGAAACTCGACAGGTGACAACTAATGAAAAACTGTTTTTT.

This clone has just one count. V is TRBV5-1 and J is TRBJ2-5; 10 bases are shared with TRBD1. The V segment lost 1 base and the J segment 5 bases; nucleotides outside the gene matches: 8. The CDR3 has 16 amino acids. CDR1 SGHRS and CDR2 YFSETQ come from the germline V gene. The CDR3 bases are TGCGCCAGCAGCTTGCCGATCGGGACAGGGGAGGAGACCCAGTACTTC. This gives the protein CASSLPIGTGEETQYF.

This chain connects TRBV7-6 to TRBJ2-3, with 11 bases lining up with TRBD2. Unmatched junction bases numbered 5, after V lost 3 bases and J lost 6 bases. CDR1 is SGHVS and CDR2 is FNYEAQ in the germline V gene. This CDR3 has 15 residues. CDR3 region: CASSFSGGAVDTQYF. For the CDR3, the DNA is TGTGCCAGCAGCTTTAGCGGGGGGGCAGTTGATACGCAGTATTTT.

In nucleotides, the CDR3 is TGTGCCAGCAGCTTGGAGCCAGGGGGAAACAATGAGCAGTTCTTC. Translating gives CASSLEPGGNNEQFF. The chain recombines TRBV5-4 with TRBJ2-1, with 7 bases lining up with TRBD1. Per germline, CDR1 SGHNT and CDR2 YYREEE (reference sequence). The CDR3 sequence is 15 residues long. After removal of 0 bases from V and 5 bases from J, the junction contained 5 bases not matched to a gene.

V usage is TRBV7-9 and J usage is TRBJ1-2; the match to TRBD1 covers 10 bases. Trimming removed 5 bases from V and 3 bases from J; junction bases left unmatched: 6. CDR1 and CDR2 (germline): SEHNR, FQNEAQ (reference sequence). The CDR3 runs 15 residues. The DNA for the CDR3 is TGTGCCAGCAGCCCCCGGGACAGGGGTGACTATGGCTACACCTTC. It encodes CASSPRDRGDYGYTF.

This chain joins TRBV6-1 and TRBJ1-2; D ambiguous. The CDR3 is 13 residues long. Germline V gene sequence: CDR1 MNHNS, CDR2 SASEGT. Trimming stripped 2 bases from V and 6 bases from J, with 10 bases between. As DNA, the CDR3 is TGTGCCAGCAGTGAAATTAGAGTTAATGGCTACACCTTC. It translates to CASSEIRVNGYTF.

The chain couples TRBV28 to TRBJ1-5; TRBD1 matches 7 bases. The V and J ends lost 3 bases and 5 bases, in that order; junction bases with no gene match: 16. CDR1 and CDR2 (germline): MDHEN, SYDVKM. This CDR3 spans 18 amino acids. In nucleotides, the CDR3 is TGTGCCAGCAGTTTTATGTCGAGGGGGCAAGCGGTTTATCAGCCCCAGCATTTT. Protein sequence: CASSFMSRGQAVYQPQHF.